Detailed here is one T cell receptor beta chain. What it recognizes is unknown. This sample was taken from a study of T cells in Graves' hyperthyroidism and ophthalmopathy. Study results and caveats: Ophthalmopathy was distinguished from stable hyperthyroidism by 13 V-J signatures.

What was amplified from RNA transcripts were TCR beta CDR3 regions. An initial round of RT-PCR targeting the TCR CDR3 relied on the HTBI primer set. TCRdb reprocessed the multiplex PCR reads with MiXCR, giving one entry per CDR3 protein. Seen here are some 570,000 distinct CDR3 sequences, more than 15% observed once, and the top ten hold roughly 15%. Germline lookup yields CDR1 MNHNS and CDR2 SASEGT. This CDR3 is built from 17 residues. With 6 bases clipped from V and 6 bases from J, the junction kept 15 bases outside the gene matches. This chain joins TRBV6-1 and TRBJ2-1; TRBD2 agrees at 9 bases. Sequenced material: blood. The sequence came from a woman aged 18-29 years with Graves' ophthalmopathy. CDR3 coding DNA: TGTGCCAGCAGACGCTCAATTTCGGCGGGAGGGGCCAATGAGCAGTTCTTC. Protein sequence: CASRRSISAGGANEQFF.